This entry lists 21 T cell receptor beta chains sequenced from one sample in a study of vaccination and CD4 T cells after COVID-19 (dated by TCRdb to 2021 to 2024). The library was prepared using PCR. Instrument on record: Illumina iSeq 100. At the Johns Hopkins FTIC core, DNA from the cultured CD4+ T cells underwent TCR sequencing with the Oncomine TCR Beta short-read assay. TCRdb redid the processing of the public reads, applying fastp at Q25 and MiXCR, and retained in-frame beta chains. Entries are consolidated by CDR3 protein sequence, retaining the most common genes and DNA. Here the sample has some 4,400 distinct CDR3 sequences; 30% to 35% occur a single time. Approximately 32% of the sample rests with the top ten. Read against the paper, the sample's treatment or condition label means: roughly ten-day PBMC culture with coronavirus spike peptide pools or control peptides (ViraFEST assay). These receptors' antigens are unknown.

Material: CD4+ T cells from blood, cultured in vitro. All receptors come from a human donor who had recovered from COVID-19.

The CDR3 region has the DNA TGTGCCAGCAGCCGCGTTGGAGGGGGTTTGCCCGGGGAGCTGTTTTTT. It codes for CASSRVGGGLPGELFF. V is TRBV7-9 and J is TRBJ2-2; the D gene could be TRBD1 or TRBD2 (6 bases each). With 5 bases removed from V and 6 bases from J, the gap between germline ends came to 19 bases. Per germline, CDR1 SEHNR and CDR2 FQNEAQ (reference sequence). The CDR3 extends over 16 amino acids.

The chain uses TRBV12-3 or TRBV12-4 and TRBJ1-1, with D possibly being TRBD1 (6 bases). V gave up 6 bases and J gave up 3 bases, with 20 bases separating them. The CDR3 length is 16 residues. CDR3 DNA sequence: TGTGCCAGCAGCCCACCTGGGCGGGGGCGGGACACTGAAGCTTTCTTT. Its protein is CASSPPGRGRDTEAFF.

V and J are TRBV15 and TRBJ2-1; D not certain. The CDR3 extends over 15 amino acids. The ends were cut back, 0 bases at V and 0 bases at J, with 6 bases in the middle. Per the germline V gene, CDR1 is LNHNV and CDR2 is YYDKDF (reference sequence). CDR3 DNA sequence: TGTGCCACCAGCAGAGAACAAAGCTCCTACAATGAGCAGTTCTTC. This codes for CATSREQSSYNEQFF.

This clonotype showed up just a few times. This chain links TRBV2 with TRBJ1-5; D unresolved. The germline CDR1 and CDR2 sequences are SNHLY and FYNNEI. The CDR3 contains 13 residues. The V and J ends lost 6 bases and 6 bases respectively, with 12 bases between them. The CDR3 DNA sequence: TGTGCCAGCAGCGCGGCGGGCGGTCAGCCCCAGCATTTT. Its protein is CASSAAGGQPQHF.

This rearrangement joins TRBV24-1 to TRBJ2-6, with no clear D. Trimming pared 4 bases from V and 4 bases from J, leaving 7 bases between. Germline V gene data show CDR1 as KGHDR and CDR2 as SFDVKD. The CDR3 contains 14 residues. CDR3 protein: CATSDPSGANVLTF. CDR3 DNA: TGTGCCACCAGTGACCCGTCCGGGGCCAACGTCCTGACTTTC.

The chain employs TRBV20-1 and TRBJ2-1, with D uncertain. The length of the CDR3 is 18 residues. CDR1 DFQATT and CDR2 SNEGSKA come from the germline V gene (reference sequence). With 0 bases removed from V and 2 bases from J, the gap between germline ends came to 20 bases. This chain's CDR3 is CSARDTPSRWFPYNEQFF. For the CDR3, the DNA is TGCAGTGCTAGAGATACCCCCTCGAGGTGGTTTCCCTACAATGAGCAGTTCTTC.

This clonotype has more than one count but fewer than ten. The rearrangement links TRBV6-2 or TRBV6-3 to TRBJ2-3, with 10 bases fitting TRBD2. V shed 4 bases and J 0 bases; nucleotides not matched to a gene: 13. Germline CDR1 and CDR2: MNHEY and SVGEGT. This CDR3 comprises 19 residues. The CDR3 loop is CASSSASGRRGASTDTQYF. For the CDR3, the DNA is TGTGCCAGCAGTTCGGCTAGCGGGAGAAGAGGGGCTAGCACAGATACGCAGTATTTT.

This clonotype was counted a single time. V and J are TRBV11-3 and TRBJ2-2; D is unresolved. The CDR3 totals 16 residues. Germline V lookup: CDR1 SGHNT, CDR2 YENEEA. Trimming left V 1 base short and J 1 base short, with 10 bases between. The CDR3: CASSLVGLLNTGELFF. The CDR3, as DNA: TGTGCCAGCAGCTTAGTAGGTCTACTGAACACCGGGGAGCTGTTTTTT.

This clonotype was detected once. Since the CDR3 does not end with the conserved phenylalanine or tryptophan, this likely comes from a read error. V usage is TRBV7-2 and J usage is TRBJ2-5; no reliable D call. Germline loops: CDR1 SGHTA, CDR2 FQGNSA. The germline V and J ends were trimmed by 1 base and 1 base, with 13 bases remaining between them. The CDR3 is made up of 16 amino acids. CDR3 in amino acids: CASSLGSRSGQETQYY. The DNA of the CDR3 is TGTGCCAGCAGCTTAGGATCGCGATCAGGCCAAGAGACCCAGTACTAC.

In this sample, this clonotype turned up a few times. The chain is built from TRBV7-2 and TRBJ2-3; TRBD2 agrees at 10 bases. This CDR3 comprises 19 residues. Trimming cost V 6 bases and J 3 bases; bases outside gene matches: 18. Germline CDR1 and CDR2: SGHTA and FQGNSA. This CDR3 is CASSYRISGRYGRTDTQYF. Written as DNA, the CDR3 is TGTGCCAGCAGTTATCGCATTAGCGGGAGGTACGGTCGGACAGATACGCAGTATTTT.

This sequence joins TRBV7-8 and TRBJ1-2; D is unresolved. The CDR3 is made up of 12 amino acids. V was cut by 4 bases and J by 8 bases, with 11 bases left in between. Germline V lookup: CDR1 SGHVS, CDR2 FQNEAQ. For the CDR3, the DNA is TGTGCCAGCAGCTCCCGAAATTTCGGCTACACCTTC. Translating gives CASSSRNFGYTF.

This rearrangement joins TRBV5-4 to TRBJ2-7; 8 bases match TRBD2. CDR1 and CDR2 (germline): SGHNT, YYREEE (reference sequence). The CDR3 contains 14 residues. Trimming removed 2 bases from V and 2 bases from J; junction bases left unmatched: 3. CDR3 residues: CASSLAGAAYEQYF. In DNA, the CDR3 is TGTGCCAGCAGCTTAGCGGGGGCTGCCTACGAGCAGTACTTC.

This clonotype was recorded a few times. V gene TRBV10-3 combines with J gene TRBJ1-2, with D perhaps matching TRBD1 (5 bases). The ends were cut back, 6 bases at V and 6 bases at J, with 17 bases in the middle. Germline-derived CDR1 and CDR2 are ENHRY and SYGVKD. This CDR3 contains 14 residues. As DNA, the CDR3 is TGTGCCATCAGCAAACTCGGCGTGGGGGATGGCTACACCTTC. The encoded protein is CAISKLGVGDGYTF.

The rearrangement uses TRBV5-6 and TRBJ2-1; D may be TRBD1 (6 bases). Germline CDR1 reads SGHDT; CDR2 reads YYEEEE. The CDR3 loop spans 14 amino acids. V was trimmed by 4 bases and J by 3 bases, leaving 11 bases between them. The CDR3 reads CASSGRGGYNEQFF. Written as DNA, the CDR3 is TGTGCCAGCAGCGGGAGAGGGGGCTACAATGAGCAGTTCTTC.

This chain connects TRBV7-6 to TRBJ2-7; the D call may be TRBD1 or TRBD2 (5 bases each). The germline V gene has CDR1 SGHVS and CDR2 FNYEAQ. Trimming pared 3 bases from V and 1 base from J, leaving 10 bases between. The CDR3 consists of 14 residues. The CDR3 spells CASSFTGRSYEQYF. Here the CDR3 DNA reads TGTGCCAGCAGCTTTACGGGACGGTCCTACGAGCAGTACTTC.

The chain couples TRBV20-1 to TRBJ2-1, with D hard to call. V dropped 2 bases and J dropped 4 bases, with 18 bases sitting between them. CDR3 length: 16 residues. CDR1 is DFQATT, CDR2 SNEGSKA, per germline (reference sequence). CDR3 DNA: TGCAGTGCTAGAAGCGTTGCGCCGGGCGGATACAATGAGCAGTTCTTC. Translation gives CSARSVAPGGYNEQFF.

The gene calls are TRBV5-6 and TRBJ1-1, with D hard to call. CDR1 SGHDT and CDR2 YYEEEE come from the germline V gene. The CDR3 covers 14 residues. V lost 5 bases, J lost 4 bases, and 15 bases lay in between. This chain's CDR3 is CASRQGFAGTEAFF. The CDR3 region has the DNA TGTGCCAGCAGGCAAGGGTTTGCGGGCACTGAAGCTTTCTTT.

The V gene is TRBV30, the J gene TRBJ1-2, with 7 nucleotides matching TRBD1. CDR3 length: 15 residues. Trimming took 4 bases from V and 6 from J; bases not matched to a gene: 14. Germline V gene sequence: CDR1 GTSNPN, CDR2 SVGIG (reference sequence). In DNA form, the CDR3 reads TGTGCCTGGACCCGGACAGGCGAGGGGCTGAATGGCTACACCTTC. It is translated as CAWTRTGEGLNGYTF.

The chain has TRBV6-4 and TRBJ2-1; perhaps TRBD1 as D (6 bases). This CDR3 has 14 residues. The germline CDR1 and CDR2 sequences are MRHNA and SNTAGT. The V and J ends lost 6 bases and 8 bases respectively, with 17 bases between them. The CDR3 protein is CASRATGWGDEQFF. The CDR3 DNA reads as TGTGCCAGCAGGGCCACAGGGTGGGGAGATGAGCAGTTCTTC.

The chain couples TRBV30 to TRBJ1-2; no reliable D call. Germline CDR1 and CDR2: GTSNPN and SVGIG (reference sequence). Trimming took off 2 bases at V and 0 bases at J, with 1 base between the two ends. CDR3 length: 11 residues. The CDR3: CAWSTNYGYTF. In DNA form, the CDR3 reads TGTGCCTGGAGTACTAACTATGGCTACACCTTC. Variable domain in full (rest from reference TRBV30 and TRBJ1-2): SQTIHQWPATLVQPVGSPLSLECTVEGTSNPNLYWYRQAAGRGLQLLFYSVGIGQISSEVPQNLSASRPQDRQFILSSKKLLLSDSGFYLCAWSTNYGYTFGSGTRLTVV.

DNA of the CDR3: TGTGCCAGCAGCCAAGTCCGCGGGCGAGCTTTCTTT. This codes for CASSQVRGRAFF. This chain joins TRBV14 and TRBJ1-1, with no clear D. There are 12 residues in the CDR3. Between the trimmed V and J ends, which lost 1 base and 10 bases, there was a span of 10 bases. The germline V gene encodes CDR1 SGHDN and CDR2 FVKESK. Using reference TRBV14 and TRBJ1-1 for the parts outside the CDR3, the full variable domain is EAGVTQFPSHSVIEKGQTVTLRCDPISGHDNLYWYRRVMGKEIKFLLHFVKESKQDESGMPNNRFLAERTGGTYSTLKVQPAELEDSGVYFCASSQVRGRAFFGQGTRLTVV.